A single sample is the source of the 16 T cell receptor beta chains below, sequenced in a study of metastatic and nonmetastatic thyroid tumors. From the PCR reads, TCRdb re-called clones with MiXCR. The table has approximately 25,000 clones, 15% seen once. Prior to thyroid surgery, none of the patients had received any treatment. The sample was blood. The receptors were gathered from a male donor with papillary thyroid cancer or a benign thyroid nodule (not recorded which). Some clones in this sample may be carry-over from other donors' samples.

This clone rates as medium-sized. The rearrangement joins TRBV20-1 to TRBJ2-7, with TRBD2 identical over 7 bases. Per the germline V gene, CDR1 is DFQATT and CDR2 is SNEGSKA (reference sequence). V was pared by 6 bases and J by 3 bases, with 14 bases of the junction left unmatched. The CDR3 has 15 residues. The CDR3 DNA reads as TGCAGTGCCCCCCCGTTGGGGGAGGGGCTCTACGAGCAGTACTTC. This translates into CSAPPLGEGLYEQYF.

This clone was picked up many times. V and J are TRBV7-3 and TRBJ2-5, with 11 bases matching TRBD2. The ends lost 2 bases at V and 2 bases at J; junction bases unmatched: 7. The CDR3 has 17 amino acids. Germline V gene data show CDR1 as SGHTA and CDR2 as FQGTGA. The CDR3 DNA reads as TGTGCCAGCAGCTTAGGTCTGGGACTAGCGGATCAAGAGACCCAGTACTTC. Translated, it gives CASSLGLGLADQETQYF.

This sequence joins TRBV6-2 or TRBV6-3 and TRBJ2-3, with D perhaps TRBD1 (6 bases). The CDR3 runs 14 residues. Trimming removed 11 bases at V and 1 base at J, with 16 bases between. Germline V gene lookup returns CDR1 MNHEY and CDR2 SVGEGT. CDR3 in DNA: TGTGCCGGCTCTGTGCGGACAGGCACAGATACGCAGTATTTT. This translates into CAGSVRTGTDTQYF.

This clone came up many times. This rearrangement joins TRBV15 to TRBJ2-7; 7 nucleotides line up with TRBD1. This CDR3 is built from 15 residues. CDR1 is LNHNV and CDR2 is YYDKDF in the germline V gene (reference sequence). V shed 0 bases and J 1 base; nucleotides not matched to a gene: 3. The CDR3 nucleotides read TGTGCCACCAGCAGAGATGACAGGGTTTCCTACGAGCAGTACTTC. It codes for CATSRDDRVSYEQYF. Looking up the rest from reference TRBV15 and TRBJ2-7 gives the full variable domain: DAMVIQNPRYQVTQFGKPVTLSCSQTLNHNVMYWYQQKSSQAPKLLFHYYDKDFNNEADTPDNFQSRRPNTSFCFLDIRSPGLGDTAMYLCATSRDDRVSYEQYFGPGTRLTVT.

Regarding this clone: This may be a read error, as it is one base from a much larger clone. The identical CDR3 is also encoded by other nucleotide sequences in the sample. This chain joins TRBV2 and TRBJ2-3, with a tentative D call TRBD2 (5 bases). The ends were cut back, 9 bases at V and 1 base at J, with 20 bases in the middle. In germline, CDR1 is SNHLY, CDR2 FYNNEI. This CDR3 is built from 16 residues. CDR3 in DNA: TGTGCCAGTCACTGGACGGGTTCCGGGGGCACAGATACGCAGTATTTT. Amino acids: CASHWTGSGGTDTQYF.

This clone was recorded many times. The V gene is TRBV4-2, the J gene TRBJ2-6; tentative D call: TRBD1 (5 bases). The CDR3 contains 18 residues. Germline assignment: CDR1 LGHNA and CDR2 YNFKEQ. V was shortened by 1 base and J by 0 bases, with 13 bases between the two germline ends. The chain's CDR3 is CASSQGQGAPSGANVLTF. The CDR3 DNA reads as TGTGCCAGCAGCCAAGGCCAGGGCGCCCCCTCTGGGGCCAACGTCCTGACTTTC.

This clone was observed many times. The junction does not match germline at one end; this may be a read error. V is TRBV5-1 and J is TRBJ1-3; D uncertain. This CDR3 is 15 amino acids long. Per germline, CDR1 SGHRS and CDR2 YFSETQ. The CDR3 DNA reads as TGCGCCAGCAGCTTGGCCGGCAGTTCGGGAAACGCCATATATTTT. Amino acids: CASSLAGSSGNAIYF.

This clone was found a few times. V usage is TRBV20-1 and J usage is TRBJ2-2, with D perhaps matching TRBD2 (6 bases). The V and J ends lost 5 bases and 5 bases respectively, with 12 bases between them. Per the germline V gene, CDR1 is DFQATT and CDR2 is SNEGSKA (reference sequence). CDR3 length: 13 amino acids. The DNA for the CDR3 is TGCAGTGCTTGGGGGGTTGGGACCGGGGAGCTGTTTTTT. This translates into CSAWGVGTGELFF.

Worth noting for this clone: A much bigger clone sits one base away, suggesting this may be a read error. The rearrangement links TRBV9 to TRBJ1-1; unclear D gene. Looked up from germline, CDR1 is SGDLS and CDR2 is YYNGEE. The CDR3 has 11 amino acids. This chain's CDR3 is CASRVGPEAFF. The CDR3 nucleotides are TGTGCCAGCAGAGTAGGCCCTGAAGCTTTCTTT.

This clone was counted ten times or more. The chain uses TRBV12-3 or TRBV12-4 and TRBJ2-3; TRBD1 aligns across 10 bases. The J segment lost 6 bases and the V segment lost 3 bases, leaving 15 bases of the junction unmatched. The CDR3 runs 18 residues. The CDR3, as DNA: TGTGCCAGCAGTTTTTCCTCGTTTGAGACAGGGGGCCGGGATACGCAGTATTTT. Protein product: CASSFSSFETGGRDTQYF.

Points on this clone: One end of the junction does not line up with germline, which may come from a read error. The CDR3 here is CASSSSGGKTYEHYF. CDR3 in DNA: TGTGCCAGCAGCTCATCCGGGGGGAAGACGTACGAGCATTACTTC. The chain recombines TRBV7-9 with TRBJ2-7; TRBD2 aligns across 7 bases. This CDR3 spans 15 amino acids. Germline CDR1 SEHNR, CDR2 FQNEAQ (reference sequence).

This clone came up many times. The J gene is TRBJ2-3, the V gene TRBV11-2, with TRBD2 identical over 14 bases. Trimming cost V 3 bases and J 5 bases; bases outside gene matches: 4. The CDR3 length is 16 residues. Germline V gene sequence: CDR1 SGHAT, CDR2 FQNNGV. DNA for the CDR3: TGTGCCAGCAGCTTTGGACTAGCGGGGGGCGGAGATACGCAGTATTTT. Its translation is CASSFGLAGGGDTQYF.

This clone showed up many times. The V and J genes are TRBV18 and TRBJ2-5; D possibly corresponds to TRBD2 (5 bases). The CDR3 loop spans 14 amino acids. CDR1 and CDR2 from the germline V gene are KGHSH and LQKENI. Trimming took 0 bases from V and 4 from J, leaving 9 bases between them. The CDR3 spells CASSPPSRVETQYF. The CDR3 region has the DNA TGTGCCAGCTCACCACCTTCGCGGGTAGAGACCCAGTACTTC.

This clone showed up many times. The sample contains more than one DNA sequence encoding this CDR3. The chain couples TRBV3-1 to TRBJ1-1; 9 nucleotides align to TRBD1. The J segment lost 2 bases and the V segment lost 4 bases, leaving 2 bases of the junction unmatched. The germline V gene has CDR1 LGHDT and CDR2 YNNKEL (reference sequence). This CDR3 has 14 amino acids. The CDR3: CASSRTGGNTEAFF. In DNA, the CDR3 is TGTGCCAGCAGCCGAACAGGGGGCAACACTGAAGCTTTCTTT.

This chain links TRBV5-1 with TRBJ2-7, with D possibly being TRBD2 (7 bases). The germline gives CDR1 SGHRS, CDR2 YFSETQ. The CDR3 loop spans 17 amino acids. The CDR3 DNA reads TGCGGGTGCAGCCCTGGGGGCGGGGGCATCACATTCTACGAGCAGTACTTC. Translating gives CGCSPGGGGITFYEQYF.

This rearrangement joins TRBV6-1 to TRBJ1-3; tentative D call: TRBD1 (5 bases). The germline V gene has CDR1 MNHNS and CDR2 SASEGT. CDR3 length: 15 amino acids. V lost 1 base, J lost 7 bases, and 14 bases lay in between. In nucleotides, the CDR3 is TGTGCCAGCAGTGAAGGGGATCATCGGGGCAACACCATATATTTT. This codes for CASSEGDHRGNTIYF.